Listed below are T cell receptor beta chains from one sample, sequenced in a study of blood T cell repertoires in COVID-19. Sequencing was performed with immunoSEQ multiplex PCR; in TCRdb, only in-frame clones are kept and a portion is missing. Altogether hundreds of thousands of clones are present, roughly nine tenths being singletons, with the ten largest covering roughly 2%. The sample was PBMCs or T cells enriched from blood (not recorded which). Receptors originate from a young woman with acute COVID-19. Both conserved end residues are part of each CDR3. D genes are given only for firm matches. For some rows the clone size is stated as once, few or many, or as a class when expanded; others skip it.

clone_size,v_call,j_call,d_call,cdr3_nt,cdr3_aa
-,TRBV14,TRBJ2-3,-,TGTGCCAGCAGCCGATGGGCCACAGATACGCAGTATTTT,CASSRWATDTQYF
-,TRBV10-3,TRBJ2-7,TRBD1,TGTGCCATCAGCGGGACAGACGGAATCAACTACGAGCAGTACTTC,CAISGTDGINYEQYF
-,TRBV25-1,TRBJ2-1,TRBD2,TGTGCCAGCAGGGATACCGGGACTAGCGGTCACAATGAGCAGTTCTTC,CASRDTGTSGHNEQFF
-,TRBV11-2,TRBJ2-7,-,TGTGCCAGCAGCAAAAGCCCCAACAGGGAAGACGAGCAGTACTTC,CASSKSPNREDEQYF
-,TRBV2,TRBJ1-2,TRBD1,TGTGCCACAGATGGACAGGGGGCGTATGGCTACACCTTC,CATDGQGAYGYTF
-,TRBV28,TRBJ1-5,-,TGTGCCAGCAGTTTCGGACGGGCGGGTCAGCCCCAGCATTTT,CASSFGRAGQPQHF
-,TRBV11-2,TRBJ1-2,TRBD1,TGTGCCAGCAGCAACGGACAGGGCTATGGCTACACCTTC,CASSNGQGYGYTF
-,TRBV6-2/TRBV6-3,TRBJ1-2,-,TGTGCCAGCAGTTCGGCGGGGAGTGTCTATGGCTACACCTTC,CASSSAGSVYGYTF
-,TRBV7-2,TRBJ2-1,TRBD2,TGTGCCAGCAGCTCGACTAGCGGGACCTACAATGAGCAGTTCTTC,CASSSTSGTYNEQFF
-,TRBV21-1,TRBJ2-1,-,TGTGCCCCCCGGACTAGCGGGGCTAATGAGCAGTTCTTC,CAPRTSGANEQFF
few,TRBV5-1,TRBJ1-1,-,TGCGCCAGCAGCTTGGGACAGATGAACACTGAAGCTTTCTTT,CASSLGQMNTEAFF
-,TRBV10-3,TRBJ2-7,-,TGTGCCATCAGTGGTTACAGCTCCTACGAGCAGTACTTC,CAISGYSSYEQYF
-,TRBV4-1,TRBJ2-2,TRBD2,TGCGCCAGCAGCCAAGATAGCGGGGGGGCAGACACCGGGGAGCTGTTTTTT,CASSQDSGGADTGELFF
-,TRBV27,TRBJ1-5,-,TGTGCCAGCAGTGATGCGGGGGTGGTGCAGCCCCAGCATTTT,CASSDAGVVQPQHF
-,TRBV7-9,TRBJ1-1,-,TGTGCCAGCAGCTTAGGTGGGGCGGATATGAACACTGAAGCTTTCTTT,CASSLGGADMNTEAFF
-,TRBV29-1,TRBJ2-1,TRBD2,TGCAGCGTTCCCAAGACTAGCGGGAGAGTTAATGAGCAGTTCTTC,CSVPKTSGRVNEQFF
-,TRBV12-3/TRBV12-4,TRBJ1-1,TRBD1,TGTGCCGCCCAATTACAGGGGGCAACTGAAGCTTTCTTT,CAAQLQGATEAFF
-,TRBV30,TRBJ1-1,-,TGTGCCTGGACCGACGGGACTGAAGCTTTCTTT,CAWTDGTEAFF
-,TRBV6-5,TRBJ2-5,-,TGTGCCAGCAGTTACTTCGCGGACGGGAAAGGCGAGACCCAGTACTTC,CASSYFADGKGETQYF
-,TRBV27,TRBJ2-7,TRBD2,TGTGCCAGCAGTTTGATAGCGGGGGGCTCAAGCGAGCAGTACTTC,CASSLIAGGSSEQYF
-,TRBV7-8,TRBJ1-3,-,TGTGCCAGCAGCCCCGACATTTTGGTAATCGAAACTTCCTCTGGAAACACCATATATTTT,CASSPDILVIETSSGNTIYF
-,TRBV27,TRBJ2-4,TRBD1,TGTGCCAGCAGCTCGACAGGGGAGGTGAACATTCAGTACTTC,CASSSTGEVNIQYF
many,TRBV6-4,TRBJ2-1,TRBD2,TGTGCCAGCAGTTCCGGGACTAGCGGGGAGAATGAGCAGTTCTTC,CASSSGTSGENEQFF
-,TRBV5-1,TRBJ2-7,-,TGCGCCAGCAGCCCCTTACGACACGGGGGCTCCTACGAGCAGTACTTC,CASSPLRHGGSYEQYF
-,TRBV3-1/TRBV3-2,TRBJ2-5,-,TGTGCCAGCAGCAAGACAGGAACACAAGAGACCCAGTACTTC,CASSKTGTQETQYF
-,TRBV7-9,TRBJ2-7,TRBD1,TGTGCCAGCAGCCCAGGGGGAAGTTTTGACGAGCAGTACTTC,CASSPGGSFDEQYF
-,TRBV5-6,TRBJ1-5,-,TGTGCCAGCAGCTTGACAGGGTCGAGCAATCAGCCCCAGCATTTT,CASSLTGSSNQPQHF
-,TRBV7-9,TRBJ2-3,TRBD2,TGTGCCAGCAGCTTCCTACTAGCGGGAGCCACAGATACGCAGTATTTT,CASSFLLAGATDTQYF
-,TRBV5-1,TRBJ2-2,-,TGCGCCAGCAGCTCCCGTGAGGGCTCGACCGGGGAGCTGTTTTTT,CASSSREGSTGELFF
-,TRBV7-5,TRBJ2-5,-,TGTGTCAGAAGCCCTAGCGGTCGGGAGACCCAGTACTTC,CVRSPSGRETQYF
-,TRBV30,TRBJ1-1,-,TGTGCCTGGAGCCTACCATTTGACAGGAACACTGAAGCTTTCTTT,CAWSLPFDRNTEAFF
-,TRBV25-1,TRBJ1-2,-,TGTGCCAGCACCTCGTCTCAGGCTAACTATGGCTACACCTTC,CASTSSQANYGYTF
-,TRBV7-2,TRBJ2-1,TRBD1,TGTGCCAGCAGCTTAGTGGGGACAGGGAGCAATGAGCAGTTCTTC,CASSLVGTGSNEQFF
-,TRBV9,TRBJ2-3,TRBD1,TGTGCCAGCAGCCCATGGGACAGGGGGGTCGATACGCAGTATTTT,CASSPWDRGVDTQYF
-,TRBV19,TRBJ2-3,TRBD2,TGTGCCAGTAGTATATCTAGCGGGGCCACAGATACGCAGTATTTT,CASSISSGATDTQYF
once,TRBV21-1,TRBJ1-4,-,TGTGCCAGCAGCAAAGTCCGGACAGGGAGGCCAACTAATGAAAAACTGTTTTTT,CASSKVRTGRPTNEKLFF
-,TRBV30,TRBJ2-3,TRBD1,TGTGCCTGGAATTCGGGACAGGGAATCTCGGATACGCAGTATTTT,CAWNSGQGISDTQYF
-,TRBV2,TRBJ2-7,TRBD1,TGTGCCAGCAGCCAGGGGGACAGGGTGTTGTACGAGCAGTACTTC,CASSQGDRVLYEQYF
-,TRBV7-9,TRBJ2-3,-,TGTGCCAGCAGCTTAGACAGACGATTTGCTTCCAGCACAGATACGCAGTATTTT,CASSLDRRFASSTDTQYF
-,TRBV15,TRBJ1-3,TRBD1,TGTGCCACCAGCGGAAGACAGGGGGGATCTGGAAACACCATATATTTT,CATSGRQGGSGNTIYF
-,TRBV6-5,TRBJ1-4,-,TGTGCCAGCTCTTTAGAGGCTTGGGAAAAACTGTTTTTT,CASSLEAWEKLFF
-,TRBV6-4,TRBJ2-6,-,TGTGCCAGCAGAGATACTAGCGGGGCCAACGTCCTGACTTTC,CASRDTSGANVLTF
-,TRBV28,TRBJ2-7,-,TGTGCCAGCAGTCCCCAATTTGGGGGCCTCTCCTACGAGCAGTACTTC,CASSPQFGGLSYEQYF
-,TRBV7-2,TRBJ2-2,TRBD1,TGTGCCAGCAGCCAAAGACAGGGGGCCGGCACCGGGGAGCTGTTTTTT,CASSQRQGAGTGELFF
-,TRBV12-5,TRBJ1-2,TRBD1,TGTGCTAGTGGTCCGATACCCCGGACAGGAAACTATGGCTACACCTTC,CASGPIPRTGNYGYTF
once,TRBV9,TRBJ1-2,TRBD1,TGTGCCAGCAGCGTAGGGGACAGCGACAACTATGGCTACACCTTC,CASSVGDSDNYGYTF
-,TRBV27,TRBJ1-6,-,TGTGCCAGCAGCAGAAACATCAATTCACCCCTCCACTTT,CASSRNINSPLHF
-,TRBV9,TRBJ2-5,-,TGTGCCAGCAGCGCCTCTAGTGACGCGGAAGAGACCCAGTACTTC,CASSASSDAEETQYF
-,TRBV3-1/TRBV3-2,TRBJ2-7,TRBD2,TGTGCCAGCAGCCGTCTGGTAGCGGGGGGCCGACCGACCTACGAGCAGTACTTC,CASSRLVAGGRPTYEQYF
-,TRBV6-1,TRBJ1-5,TRBD1,TGTGCCAGCAGTGAATACAGGGGTACTTGGCAGCCCCAGCATTTT,CASSEYRGTWQPQHF
-,TRBV3-1/TRBV3-2,TRBJ2-7,-,TGTGCCAGCAGCCAAGATACAGTTCACTACGAGCAGTACTTC,CASSQDTVHYEQYF